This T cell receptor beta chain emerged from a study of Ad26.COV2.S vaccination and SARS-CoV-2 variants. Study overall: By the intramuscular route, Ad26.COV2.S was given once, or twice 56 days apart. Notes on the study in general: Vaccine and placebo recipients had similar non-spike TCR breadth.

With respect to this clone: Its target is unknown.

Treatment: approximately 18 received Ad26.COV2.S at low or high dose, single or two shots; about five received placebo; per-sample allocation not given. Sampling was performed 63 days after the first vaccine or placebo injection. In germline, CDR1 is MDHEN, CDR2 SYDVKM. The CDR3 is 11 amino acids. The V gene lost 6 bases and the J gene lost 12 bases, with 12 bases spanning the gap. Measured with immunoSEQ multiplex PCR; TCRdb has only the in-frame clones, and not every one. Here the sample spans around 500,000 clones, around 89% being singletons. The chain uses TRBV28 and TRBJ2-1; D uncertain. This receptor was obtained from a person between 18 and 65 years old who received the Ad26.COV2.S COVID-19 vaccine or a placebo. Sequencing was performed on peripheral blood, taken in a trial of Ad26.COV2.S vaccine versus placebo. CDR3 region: CASSSPGLQFF. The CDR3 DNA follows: TGTGCCAGCAGCAGCCCCGGCCTGCAGTTCTTC.